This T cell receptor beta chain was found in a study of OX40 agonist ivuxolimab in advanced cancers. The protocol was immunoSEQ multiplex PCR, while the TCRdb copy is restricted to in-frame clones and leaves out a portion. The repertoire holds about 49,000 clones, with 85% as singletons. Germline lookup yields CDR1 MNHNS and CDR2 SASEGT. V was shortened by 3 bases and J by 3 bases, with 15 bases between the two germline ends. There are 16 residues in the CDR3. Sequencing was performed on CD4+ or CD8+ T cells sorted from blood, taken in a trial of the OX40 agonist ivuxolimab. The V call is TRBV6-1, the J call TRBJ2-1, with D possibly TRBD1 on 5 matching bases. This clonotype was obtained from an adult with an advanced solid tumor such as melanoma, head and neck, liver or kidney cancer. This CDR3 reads CASSEGQGMVYNEQFF. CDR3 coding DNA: TGTGCCAGCAGTGAGGGTCAGGGAATGGTCTACAATGAGCAGTTCTTC.